This TCR beta chain was sequenced for a study of blood T cell repertoires in COVID-19. Study summary: The origin of the acute and convalescent COVID-19 samples was the United States, Italy and Spain. T cells, B-cell-depleted T cells, or PBMCs provided the cDNA or gDNA that served as material.

The CDR3 loop spans 15 amino acids. Germline V lookup: CDR1 SGHTA, CDR2 FQGNSA. The V and J ends lost 5 bases and 8 bases, in that order; junction bases with no gene match: 9. Per the original data handling: For nucleated cells, counts were estimated from reference gene primer amplification. The repertoire was sequenced with immunoSEQ multiplex PCR; TCRdb's copy has only in-frame clones and lacks some. V and J calls and clone size are those listed in that table; D and trimming were worked out from the DNA. The sample includes about 50,000 clones, more than 85% of them seen just once. The sequenced material came from peripheral blood. The chain carries TRBV7-2 and TRBJ1-4, with TRBD1 identical over 9 bases. The origin of this receptor is a woman older than 75 with acute or convalescent COVID-19. CDR3 amino acids: CASSTTGGSWEKLFF. CDR3 DNA: TGTGCCAGCAGCACTACAGGGGGCTCGTGGGAAAAACTGTTTTTT.